Below are 3 T cell receptor beta chains sequenced from a single sample in a study of glioma-infiltrating T cells after dendritic cell vaccination. Generated by immunoSEQ multiplex PCR, the TCRdb table keeps only in-frame clones and is missing some. This table has some 70,000 clones, 81% appearing once. The sequenced sample was blood, obtained before dendritic cell vaccination. The receptors derive from a human donor with glioblastoma.

V usage is TRBV2 and J usage is TRBJ1-1; D is unclear. The V end was cut by 6 bases, the J end by 0 bases, with 8 bases between. This CDR3 contains 13 residues. Germline CDR1 reads SNHLY; CDR2 reads FYNNEI. The CDR3, as DNA: TGTGCCAGCAGGGGAGACATGAACACTGAAGCTTTCTTT. It specifies CASRGDMNTEAFF.

The chain couples TRBV7-9 to TRBJ2-5; weak D call: TRBD2 (6 bases). V was shortened by 1 base and J by 2 bases, with 8 bases between the two germline ends. This CDR3 has 14 amino acids. Germline CDR1 reads SEHNR; CDR2 reads FQNEAQ (reference sequence). The DNA for the CDR3 is TGTGCCAGCAGCTTAGTAGGACTACAAGAGACCCAGTACTTC. Amino acids: CASSLVGLQETQYF.

The chain links TRBV2 to TRBJ1-5, with 8 bases lining up with TRBD1. The CDR3 consists of 15 residues. Germline assignment: CDR1 SNHLY and CDR2 FYNNEI. V lost 4 bases and J lost 1; bases outside the gene matches: 3. CDR3 loop: CASSGGQESNQPQHF. The DNA of the CDR3 is TGTGCCAGCAGTGGGGGACAGGAGAGCAATCAGCCCCAGCATTTT.